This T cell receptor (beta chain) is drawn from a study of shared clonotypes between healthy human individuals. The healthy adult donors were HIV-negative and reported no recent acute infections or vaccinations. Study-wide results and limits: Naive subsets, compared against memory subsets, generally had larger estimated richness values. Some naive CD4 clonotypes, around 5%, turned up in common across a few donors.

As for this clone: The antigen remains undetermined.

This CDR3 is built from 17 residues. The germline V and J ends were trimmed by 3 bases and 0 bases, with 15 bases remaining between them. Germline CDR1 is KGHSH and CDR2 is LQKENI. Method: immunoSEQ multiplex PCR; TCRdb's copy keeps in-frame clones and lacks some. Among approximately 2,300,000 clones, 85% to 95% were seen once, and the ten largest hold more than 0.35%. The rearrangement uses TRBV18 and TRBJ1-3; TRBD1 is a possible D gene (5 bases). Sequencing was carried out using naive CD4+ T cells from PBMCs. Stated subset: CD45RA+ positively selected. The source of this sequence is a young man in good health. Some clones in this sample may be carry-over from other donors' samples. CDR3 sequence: CASSPSSAGISGNTIYF. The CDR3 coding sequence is TGTGCCAGCTCACCTTCGTCGGCAGGGATCTCTGGAAACACCATATATTTT.